Each of the 22 T cell receptor beta chains below was sequenced from the same sample in a study of T cell changes during pregnancy in multiple sclerosis. Clones were read by immunoSEQ multiplex PCR, and TCRdb kept only the in-frame ones, dropping some. Found here are about 130,000 clones, about 95% of them singletons; the top ten hold around 0.46%. Sample: peripheral blood, taken after pregnancy. Receptors originate from a female donor with multiple sclerosis, enrolled in a pregnancy study.

This clone was detected once. The rearrangement links TRBV7-6 to TRBJ2-1; TRBD2 might be the D (6 bases). Germline-derived CDR1 and CDR2 are SGHVS and FNYEAQ. Trimming left V 5 bases short and J 9 bases short, with 20 bases between. This CDR3 comprises 15 residues. CDR3 sequence (DNA): TGTGCCAGCAGCCCCCGACTAGGGGCCGGGTTTGAGCAGTTCTTC. Protein sequence: CASSPRLGAGFEQFF. The full variable domain, with the rest looked up from reference TRBV7-6 and TRBJ2-1, is GAGVSQSPRYKVTKRGQDVALRCDPISGHVSLYWYRQALGQGPEFLTYFNYEAQQDKSGLPNDRFSAERPEGSISTLTIQRTEQRDSAMYRCASSPRLGAGFEQFFGPGTRLTVL.

The V call is TRBV11-2, the J call TRBJ2-3, with TRBD2 identical over 7 bases. The CDR3 runs 14 residues. Germline CDR1 reads SGHAT; CDR2 reads FQNNGV. Trimming cost V 7 bases and J 6 bases; bases outside gene matches: 10. CDR3 sequence reads: CASTPPGGYDTQYF. The CDR3, as DNA: TGTGCCAGCACTCCGCCCGGGGGGTACGATACGCAGTATTTT.

The rearrangement joins TRBV28 to TRBJ1-5, with D possibly matching TRBD1 (6 bases). This CDR3 comprises 16 residues. V was cut by 5 bases and J by 3 bases, with 17 bases left in between. The germline V gene has CDR1 MDHEN and CDR2 SYDVKM. CDR3 loop: CASSPQGSLPNQPQHF. Here the CDR3 DNA reads TGTGCCAGCAGTCCACAGGGATCTCTCCCCAATCAGCCCCAGCATTTT.

The gene calls are TRBV9 and TRBJ2-3, with D tentatively TRBD1 (6 bases). Per the germline V gene, CDR1 is SGDLS and CDR2 is YYNGEE. CDR3 size: 15 residues. Trimming took off 3 bases at V and 6 bases at J, with 17 bases between the two ends. The CDR3: CASSGAASGVDTQYF. As DNA, the CDR3 is TGTGCCAGCAGCGGAGCGGCCTCAGGGGTGGATACGCAGTATTTT.

The genes are TRBV5-6 and TRBJ1-4, with D unresolved. The CDR3 totals 12 residues. V lost 3 bases to trimming and J lost 7 bases, with 7 bases between them. Germline CDR1 reads SGHDT; CDR2 reads YYEEEE. CDR3 protein: CASSYVGEKLFF. The CDR3 coding sequence is TGTGCCAGCAGCTATGTCGGTGAAAAACTGTTTTTT.

The chain uses TRBV19 and TRBJ2-1, with a possible D match to TRBD1 (6 bases). CDR1 is LNHDA, CDR2 SQIVND, per germline (reference sequence). The CDR3 totals 11 residues. Trimming cost V 3 bases and J 9 bases, with 6 bases left between them. CDR3 amino acids: CASSIRGEQFF. The CDR3 DNA reads as TGTGCCAGTAGTATCAGGGGTGAGCAGTTCTTC.

V gene TRBV7-2 combines with J gene TRBJ1-5, with a weak D call TRBD1 (5 bases). V lost 5 bases and J 0 bases, leaving 8 bases between the germline ends. The CDR3 length is 14 residues. The germline gives CDR1 SGHTA, CDR2 FQGNSA. DNA of the CDR3: TGTGCCAGCAGCCCGGGGGGTAGCAATCAGCCCCAGCATTTT. Translation gives CASSPGGSNQPQHF.

This chain links TRBV25-1 with TRBJ1-4, with D possibly TRBD1 on 5 matching bases. Trimming pared 2 bases from V and 6 bases from J, leaving 7 bases between. Germline V gene data show CDR1 as MGHDK and CDR2 as SYGVNS. The CDR3 is 13 residues long. This CDR3 reads CASSEGADEKLFF. CDR3 bases: TGTGCCAGCAGTGAAGGGGCGGATGAAAAACTGTTTTTT.

The rearrangement uses TRBV6-5 and TRBJ1-2; 8 bases line up with TRBD1. Germline CDR1 is MNHEY and CDR2 is SVGAGI. V gave up 6 bases and J gave up 3 bases; unmatched junction bases: 3. This CDR3 is built from 13 residues. The CDR3 DNA reads TGTGCCAGCAGACAACAGGGGGACTATGGCTACACCTTC. Translated: CASRQQGDYGYTF.

The chain joins TRBV9 to TRBJ2-6; 7 bases are a match to TRBD1. This CDR3 contains 15 residues. With 3 bases clipped from V and 2 bases from J, the junction kept 2 bases outside the gene matches. Germline CDR1 is SGDLS and CDR2 is YYNGEE. The CDR3 coding sequence is TGTGCCAGCAGCGGAGACAGGGCTGGGGCCAACGTCCTGACTTTC. This sequence encodes CASSGDRAGANVLTF.

The chain recombines TRBV18 with TRBJ2-1; maybe TRBD2 (6 bases). This CDR3 comprises 14 residues. V lost 1 base to trimming and J lost 4 bases, with 8 bases between them. CDR1 and CDR2 from the germline V gene are KGHSH and LQKENI. This chain's CDR3 is CASSPRGVYNEQFF. The DNA of the CDR3 is TGTGCCAGCTCACCACGGGGGGTATACAATGAGCAGTTCTTC.

The CDR3 is CASSRGLAGRGNTGELFF. The CDR3 coding sequence is TGTGCCAGCAGCAGGGGACTAGCGGGAAGGGGGAACACCGGGGAGCTGTTTTTT. V usage is TRBV5-4 and J usage is TRBJ2-2; TRBD2 agrees at 13 bases. V lost 4 bases and J lost 1; bases outside the gene matches: 7. This CDR3 spans 18 amino acids. Per germline, CDR1 SGHNT and CDR2 YYREEE (reference sequence). The whole variable domain, filled in from reference TRBV5-4 and TRBJ2-2, reads ETGVTQSPTHLIKTRGQQVTLRCSSQSGHNTVSWYQQALGQGPQFIFQYYREEENGRGNFPPRFSGLQFPNYSSELNVNALELDDSALYLCASSRGLAGRGNTGELFFGEGSRLTVL.

The V call is TRBV6-6, the J call TRBJ2-7, with 14 positions matching TRBD2. The CDR3 totals 16 residues. Germline lookup yields CDR1 MNHNY and CDR2 SVGAGI (reference sequence). V lost 5 bases to trimming and J lost 3 bases; unmatched junction nucleotides: 6. CDR3: CASSAGTSGRFYEQYF. The CDR3 bases are TGTGCCAGCAGTGCCGGGACTAGCGGGAGATTCTACGAGCAGTACTTC.

The V gene is TRBV9, the J gene TRBJ1-4, with D unresolved. Deletions cut 4 bases from V and 7 bases from J, with 8 bases between. The CDR3 is made up of 12 amino acids. From germline, CDR1 is SGDLS and CDR2 YYNGEE. CDR3 sequence (DNA): TGTGCCAGCAGCACTGATCCTGAAAAACTGTTTTTT. It yields the protein CASSTDPEKLFF. The full variable domain, with the rest looked up from reference TRBV9 and TRBJ1-4, is DSGVTQTPKHLITATGQRVTLRCSPRSGDLSVYWYQQSLDQGLQFLIQYYNGEERAKGNILERFSAQQFPDLHSELNLSSLELGDSALYFCASSTDPEKLFFGSGTQLSVL.

The V gene is TRBV2, the J gene TRBJ1-2, with D perhaps TRBD1 (5 bases). The CDR3 loop spans 13 amino acids. Germline loops: CDR1 SNHLY, CDR2 FYNNEI. V gave up 7 bases and J gave up 3 bases, with 12 bases separating them. CDR3 coding DNA: TGTGCCAGCACAATTAGGGGCGACTATGGCTACACCTTC. Amino acid sequence: CASTIRGDYGYTF.

The sample holds a few counts of this clone. The chain uses TRBV7-8 and TRBJ2-1; 11 nucleotides line up with TRBD2. The V segment lost 1 base and the J segment 8 bases; nucleotides outside the gene matches: 7. The germline gives CDR1 SGHVS, CDR2 FQNEAQ. The CDR3 totals 16 residues. Written as DNA, the CDR3 is TGTGCCAGCAGCTTAGTAGTGACTAGCGGGATCGATGAGCAGTTCTTC. It yields the protein CASSLVVTSGIDEQFF.

The V and J genes are TRBV15 and TRBJ2-1; D gene ambiguous. The germline gives CDR1 LNHNV, CDR2 YYDKDF (reference sequence). The V end lost 3 bases, the J end lost 1 base, and 10 bases lay between the germline ends. CDR3 length equals 15 residues. The CDR3 DNA follows: TGTGCCACCAGCAGCGGAGAGGATTCCTACAATGAGCAGTTCTTC. Translation gives CATSSGEDSYNEQFF.

CDR3 coding DNA: TGTGCCACCAGCAGTATACTAGACTCCTACAATGAGCAGTTCTTC. This codes for CATSSILDSYNEQFF. This chain joins TRBV15 and TRBJ2-1; D may be TRBD2 (5 bases). Per germline, CDR1 LNHNV and CDR2 YYDKDF (reference sequence). Trimming cost V 3 bases and J 0 bases, with 9 bases left between them. The CDR3 totals 15 residues.

The V gene is TRBV28, the J gene TRBJ2-1; maybe TRBD1 (6 bases). The CDR3 totals 11 residues. V lost 6 bases and J 10 bases, leaving 10 bases between the germline ends. Germline loops: CDR1 MDHEN, CDR2 SYDVKM. The CDR3 sequence: CASREQGEQFF. Here the CDR3 DNA reads TGTGCCAGCAGGGAACAGGGCGAGCAGTTCTTC.

The CDR3 reads CAWTPNQGSTTGELFF. CDR3 coding DNA: TGTGCCTGGACTCCGAACCAGGGGAGCACCACCGGGGAGCTGTTTTTT. V and J are TRBV30 and TRBJ2-2; D perhaps matches TRBD1 (6 bases). Germline V lookup: CDR1 GTSNPN, CDR2 SVGIG (reference sequence). The CDR3 extends over 16 amino acids. Trimming pared 4 bases from V and 4 bases from J, leaving 19 bases between. The full variable domain, rest sourced from reference TRBV30 and TRBJ2-2, is SQTIHQWPATLVQPVGSPLSLECTVEGTSNPNLYWYRQAAGRGLQLLFYSVGIGQISSEVPQNLSASRPQDRQFILSSKKLLLSDSGFYLCAWTPNQGSTTGELFFGEGSRLTVL.

The V call is TRBV6-5, the J call TRBJ1-2; 8 nucleotides match TRBD1. Losses at the gene ends were 1 base for V and 4 bases for J; bases not matched to a gene: 2. The CDR3 is 14 amino acids. Germline V gene lookup returns CDR1 MNHEY and CDR2 SVGAGI. The CDR3 region has the DNA TGTGCCAGCAGTTACTTGGGACAGGCCTATGGCTACACCTTC. Translating gives CASSYLGQAYGYTF.

The chain carries TRBV6-1 and TRBJ1-4; TRBD1 might be the D (5 bases). V was clipped by 0 bases and J by 1 base, with 24 bases between them. The CDR3 is made up of 21 amino acids. Germline-derived CDR1 and CDR2 are MNHNS and SASEGT. Here the CDR3 DNA reads TGTGCCAGCAGTGAAGCCCACGGCTACCGCCCCAGGGATCAAACTAATGAAAAACTGTTTTTT. Translated, it gives CASSEAHGYRPRDQTNEKLFF.